This T cell receptor beta chain derives from a study of cytomegalovirus exposure and HLA in healthy donors. This clone was counted only a few times. This CDR3 spans 13 amino acids. CDR1 is MGHDK and CDR2 is SYGVNS in the germline V gene. V lost 7 bases to trimming and J lost 2 bases, with 12 bases between them. Primers included in the PCR were 60 Vbeta and 13 Jbeta primers. The protocol was immunoSEQ multiplex PCR, while the TCRdb copy is restricted to in-frame clones and leaves out a portion. Among 150,000 to 200,000 clones listed, 70% to 85% were seen once. The sequenced material came from PBMCs. The rearrangement uses TRBV25-1 and TRBJ2-7, with D possibly being TRBD1 (5 bases). The clonotype originates from a man between 18 and 29 years old in good health and CMV-seronegative. The CDR3 is CASTKDKTYEQYF. CDR3 nucleotide sequence: TGTGCCAGCACCAAGGACAAAACCTACGAGCAGTACTTC.